The entry below describes one TCR beta chain. Germline V gene lookup returns CDR1 LNHNV and CDR2 YYDKDF (reference sequence). Trimming removed 1 base from V and 0 bases from J, with 7 bases in between. This CDR3 has 15 amino acids. TCRdb's table, derived via immunoSEQ multiplex PCR, lists solely in-frame clones and lacks some. The sample has approximately 76,000 clones, 80% to 90% seen once. These data belong to a study of technical replicates of blood from a handful of donors. The sequence derives from a human donor in good health. Some clones in this sample may be carry-over from other donors' samples. This chain connects TRBV15 to TRBJ1-3, with D tentatively TRBD1 (5 bases). The sequenced material came from PBMCs. CDR3 nucleotide sequence: TGTGCCACCAGCAGAGGACAGTTCTCTGGAAACACCATATATTTT. Its protein is CATSRGQFSGNTIYF.